This record covers a single TCR beta chain. The antigen remains unidentified. The sample is drawn from a study of T cells expressing NK-cell markers. Study-level information: Sorted CD3+CD56+NKG2C+, CD3+CD56+NKG2C- and CD3+CD56-NKG2C+ T-cell subsets were beta-chain profiled. Seropositivity for HCMV was found in seven of the eight sequenced donors, with one seronegative.

Findings and caveats of the study: Dominant NKG2C+ clonotypes made up about 1.0-7.5% of CD8+ T cells in six donors. The study found these clonotypes also leading the CD3+CD56-NKG2C+ fraction in a few donors.

CDR3 length: 13 residues. In germline, CDR1 is SGHDN, CDR2 FVKESK. TCRdb reanalyzed the 5' RACE reads and collapses them to one entry per CDR3 protein, without DNA. The sample totals hundreds of thousands of distinct CDR3 sequences. Sequenced sample: blood T cells: a sorted CD56 or NKG2C T cell subset, CD4+ or CD8+ T cells, or bulk PBMC T cells (not recorded which). This rearrangement joins TRBV14 to TRBJ2-1; lacking DNA, the TRBD2 call made by TCRdb goes unchecked. This TCR came from a woman between 18 and 70 years old in good health. Here the CDR3 reads CASSQIEGWSQFF.